This TCR beta chain stems from a study of CD8 T cells in ankylosing spondylitis (dated by TCRdb to about 2017). For the wider study: The study set out to find disease-linked TCR variants by profiling T cell receptor beta repertoires in ankylosing spondylitis patients and healthy donors. In total, the full study cohort was made up of some 110 healthy donors and 25 ankylosing spondylitis patients. Peripheral blood was sampled, and synovial fluid was additionally collected from ankylosing spondylitis patients. The paper as a whole reports these results and caveats: The disease-linked clones were reported as significantly enriched in matched synovial fluid samples from ankylosing spondylitis patients. Some motif variants had previously been reported in the synovial fluid and blood of reactive arthritis patients, which suggests shared mechanisms of disease initiation. In peripheral blood, the disease-linked clones were found at relatively low frequencies and had a CD8+ phenotype. Blood from ankylosing spondylitis patients appeared to be characterized by a TCR beta motif composed of 7 to 9 highly homologous amino acid variants.

In regard to this clonotype: The antigen it recognizes is unknown. The record has no base qualities; no much larger clone is one base away.

TCRdb records Illumina HiSeq 2500 as the sequencer. Quantitative 5'-RACE with molecular barcodes was the method used to prepare the TCR beta libraries. In the paper's pipeline: Disease-linked TCR variants were identified with a new computational method built on a probabilistic model of VDJ rearrangement. TCRdb applied fastp at Q25 and MiXCR to the public reads, then kept only in-frame beta chains. Every CDR3 protein is listed once, alongside the most common genes and DNA of its rows. What appears here as the V and J calls and clone size reflects TCRdb's work, not the paper's. Counted in this sample were approximately 210,000 distinct CDR3 sequences; 9.5% to 15% of them appeared once. The biggest ten clones account for about 15% of the sample. The receptor was isolated from a male donor with ankylosing spondylitis or in good health (not recorded which). The sequenced sample was blood, either unsorted or a sorted T cell fraction (not recorded which).

The DNA sequence follows: TGTGCCAGCAGCTCGTCCGGACAGGTCCTAAACATTCAGTACTTC. Translated, this is CASSSSGQVLNIQYF. The chain employs TRBV7-9 and TRBJ2-4, and 7 bases in between align with TRBD1. Taken from cysteine to phenylalanine, the CDR3 has 15 residues. The DNA shown is the 45-base CDR3, in frame from base 1. Clipping removes 4 bases from V and 6 bases from J, with 9 as the unmatched junction base count. The germline V gene (reference sequence) gives CDR1 as SEHNR and CDR2 as FQNEAQ.